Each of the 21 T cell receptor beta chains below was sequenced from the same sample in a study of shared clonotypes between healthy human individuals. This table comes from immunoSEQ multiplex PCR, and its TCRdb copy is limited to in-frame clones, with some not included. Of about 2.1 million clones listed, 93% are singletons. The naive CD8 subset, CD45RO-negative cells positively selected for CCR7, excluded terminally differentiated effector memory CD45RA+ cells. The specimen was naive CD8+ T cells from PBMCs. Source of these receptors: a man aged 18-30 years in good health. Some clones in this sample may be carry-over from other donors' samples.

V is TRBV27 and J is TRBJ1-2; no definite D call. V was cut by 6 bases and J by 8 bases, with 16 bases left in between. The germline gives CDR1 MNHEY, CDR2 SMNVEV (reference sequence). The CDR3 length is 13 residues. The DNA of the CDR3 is TGTGCCAGCAGGAAAACCGGGGAGATAGGCTACACCTTC. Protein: CASRKTGEIGYTF.

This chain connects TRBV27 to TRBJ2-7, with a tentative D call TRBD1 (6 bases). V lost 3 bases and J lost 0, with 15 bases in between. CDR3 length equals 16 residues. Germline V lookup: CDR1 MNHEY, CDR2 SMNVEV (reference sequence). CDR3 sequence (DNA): TGTGCCAGCAGTTTGACCCCCGGGACAAACTCCTACGAGCAGTACTTC. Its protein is CASSLTPGTNSYEQYF.

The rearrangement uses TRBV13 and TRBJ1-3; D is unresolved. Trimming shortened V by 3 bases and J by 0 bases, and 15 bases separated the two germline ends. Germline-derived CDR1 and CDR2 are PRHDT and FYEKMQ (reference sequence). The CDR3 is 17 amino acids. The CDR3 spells CASSLSFKVSSGNTIYF. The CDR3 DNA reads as TGTGCCAGCAGCTTGAGTTTCAAGGTCTCCTCTGGAAACACCATATATTTT.

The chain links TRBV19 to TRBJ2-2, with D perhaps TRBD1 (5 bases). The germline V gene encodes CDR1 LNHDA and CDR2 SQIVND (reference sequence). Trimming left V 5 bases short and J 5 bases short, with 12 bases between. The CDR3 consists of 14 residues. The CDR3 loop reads CASSPKGSTGELFF. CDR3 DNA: TGTGCCAGTAGTCCTAAGGGGTCTACCGGGGAGCTGTTTTTT.

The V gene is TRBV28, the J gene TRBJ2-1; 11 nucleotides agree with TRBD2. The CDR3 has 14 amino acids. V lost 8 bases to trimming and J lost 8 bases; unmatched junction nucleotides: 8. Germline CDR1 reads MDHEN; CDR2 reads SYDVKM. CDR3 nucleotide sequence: TGTGCCAGCCTGACTAGCGGGGTCTGGGATGAGCAGTTCTTC. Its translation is CASLTSGVWDEQFF.

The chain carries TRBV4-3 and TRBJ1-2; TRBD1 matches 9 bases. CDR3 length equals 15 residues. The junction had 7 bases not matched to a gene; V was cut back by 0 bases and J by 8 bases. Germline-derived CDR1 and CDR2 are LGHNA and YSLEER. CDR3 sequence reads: CASSQDTGGAWGYTF. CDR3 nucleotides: TGCGCCAGCAGCCAAGATACAGGGGGCGCTTGGGGCTACACCTTC.

For the CDR3, the DNA is TGTGCCAGCAGCATCCCCTCCAGGGACGGGAATGAGCAGTTCTTC. This encodes CASSIPSRDGNEQFF. This chain links TRBV9 with TRBJ2-1, with D perhaps being TRBD1 or TRBD2 (5 bases each). CDR1 is SGDLS, CDR2 YYNGEE, per germline. The ends were cut back, 4 bases at V and 7 bases at J, with 18 bases in the middle. CDR3 length: 15 amino acids.

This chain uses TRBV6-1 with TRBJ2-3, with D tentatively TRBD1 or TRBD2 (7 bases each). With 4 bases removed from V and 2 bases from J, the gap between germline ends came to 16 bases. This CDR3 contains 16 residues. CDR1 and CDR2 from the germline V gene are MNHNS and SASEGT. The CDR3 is CASSVYRGGNTDTQYF. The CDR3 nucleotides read TGTGCCAGCAGTGTATACAGGGGAGGGAACACAGATACGCAGTATTTT.

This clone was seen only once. The CDR3 region is CAISDFILGEVEYTQYF. CDR3 nucleotides: TGTGCCATCAGTGATTTTATCCTCGGCGAAGTGGAGTATACGCAGTATTTT. This chain uses TRBV10-3 with TRBJ2-3; D remains unclear. Germline lookup yields CDR1 ENHRY and CDR2 SYGVKD. V gave up 3 bases and J gave up 7 bases, with 23 bases separating them. The CDR3 has 17 amino acids.

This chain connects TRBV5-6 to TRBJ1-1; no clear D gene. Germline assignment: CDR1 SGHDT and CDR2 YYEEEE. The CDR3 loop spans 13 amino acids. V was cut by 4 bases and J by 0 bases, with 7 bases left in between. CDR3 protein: CASSRILNTEAFF. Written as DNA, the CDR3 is TGTGCCAGCAGCAGAATCTTGAACACTGAAGCTTTCTTT.

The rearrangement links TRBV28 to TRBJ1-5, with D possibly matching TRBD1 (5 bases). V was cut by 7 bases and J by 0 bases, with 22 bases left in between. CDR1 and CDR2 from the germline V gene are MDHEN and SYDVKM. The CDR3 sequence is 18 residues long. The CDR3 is CASILPQRDGHSNQPQHF. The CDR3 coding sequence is TGTGCCAGCATCCTTCCCCAGAGGGACGGACATAGCAATCAGCCCCAGCATTTT.

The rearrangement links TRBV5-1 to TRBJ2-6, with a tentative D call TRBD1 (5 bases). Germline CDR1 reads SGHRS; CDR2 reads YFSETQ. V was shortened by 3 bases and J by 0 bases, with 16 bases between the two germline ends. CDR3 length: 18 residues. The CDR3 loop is CASSYAVRAFSGANVLTF. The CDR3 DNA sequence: TGCGCCAGCAGCTATGCCGTCAGGGCCTTCTCTGGGGCCAACGTCCTGACTTTC.

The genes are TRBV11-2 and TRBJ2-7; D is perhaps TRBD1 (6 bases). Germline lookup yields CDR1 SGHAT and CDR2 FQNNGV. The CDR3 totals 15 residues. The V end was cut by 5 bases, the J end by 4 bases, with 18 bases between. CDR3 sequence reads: CASSPRGRLEYEQYF. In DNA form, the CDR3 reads TGTGCCAGCAGCCCCAGGGGCCGTCTGGAATACGAGCAGTACTTC.

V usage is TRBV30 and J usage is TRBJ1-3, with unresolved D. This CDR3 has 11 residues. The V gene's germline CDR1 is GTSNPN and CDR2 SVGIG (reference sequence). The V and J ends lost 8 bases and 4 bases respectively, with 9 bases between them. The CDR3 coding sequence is TGTGCCGGCCCGTCAGGAAACACCATATATTTT. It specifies CAGPSGNTIYF.

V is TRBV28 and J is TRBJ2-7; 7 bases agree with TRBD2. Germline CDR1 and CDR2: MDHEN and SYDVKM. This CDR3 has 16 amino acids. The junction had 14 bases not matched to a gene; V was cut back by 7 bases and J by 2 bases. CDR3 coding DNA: TGTGCCAGCACCCCCCGGGAGGAGGGCCCCGCCTACGAGCAGTACTTC. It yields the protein CASTPREEGPAYEQYF.

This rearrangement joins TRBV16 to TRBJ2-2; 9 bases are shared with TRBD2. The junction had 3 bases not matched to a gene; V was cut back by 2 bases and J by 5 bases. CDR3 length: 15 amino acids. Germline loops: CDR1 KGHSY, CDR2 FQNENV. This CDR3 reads CASSQLAGKTGELFF. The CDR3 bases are TGTGCCAGCAGCCAACTAGCGGGGAAAACCGGGGAGCTGTTTTTT.

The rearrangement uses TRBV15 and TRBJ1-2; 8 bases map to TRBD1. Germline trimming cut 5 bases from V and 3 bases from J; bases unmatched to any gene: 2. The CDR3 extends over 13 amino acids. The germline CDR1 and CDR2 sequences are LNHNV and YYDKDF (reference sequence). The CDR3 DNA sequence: TGTGCCACCAGCGAGGGACAGGACTATGGCTACACCTTC. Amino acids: CATSEGQDYGYTF.

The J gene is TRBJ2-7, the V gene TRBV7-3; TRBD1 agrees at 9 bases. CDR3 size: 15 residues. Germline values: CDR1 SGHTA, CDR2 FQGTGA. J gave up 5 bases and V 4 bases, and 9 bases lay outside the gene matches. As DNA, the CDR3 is TGTGCCAGCAGCTCGACAGGGGGGATTTACGACGAGCAGTACTTC. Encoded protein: CASSSTGGIYDEQYF.

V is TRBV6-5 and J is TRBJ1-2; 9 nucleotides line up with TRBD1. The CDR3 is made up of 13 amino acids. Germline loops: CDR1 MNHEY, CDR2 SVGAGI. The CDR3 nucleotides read TGTGCGAGTACAGGGGGCTGGGGCTATGGCTACACCTTC. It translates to CASTGGWGYGYTF.

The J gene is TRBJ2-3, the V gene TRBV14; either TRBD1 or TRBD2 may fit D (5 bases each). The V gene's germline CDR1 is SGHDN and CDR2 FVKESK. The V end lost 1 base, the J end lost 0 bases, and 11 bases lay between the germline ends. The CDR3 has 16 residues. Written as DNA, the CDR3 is TGTGCCAGCAGCCAAGCCCCGGGGCTCAGCACAGATACGCAGTATTTT. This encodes CASSQAPGLSTDTQYF.

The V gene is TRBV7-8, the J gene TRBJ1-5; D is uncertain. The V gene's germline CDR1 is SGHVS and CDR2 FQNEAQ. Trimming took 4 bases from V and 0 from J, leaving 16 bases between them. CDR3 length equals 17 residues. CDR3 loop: CASSSGVGVYSNQPQHF. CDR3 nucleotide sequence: TGTGCCAGCAGCTCCGGCGTGGGAGTATATAGCAATCAGCCCCAGCATTTT.